The 15 T cell receptor beta chains given below trace back to one sample, sequenced in a study of T cells in Graves' hyperthyroidism and ophthalmopathy. Amplification of TCR beta CDR3 regions was performed using RNA transcripts as template. The HTBI primer set served for first-round RT-PCR of the TCR CDR3. TCRdb re-derived calls from the multiplex PCR reads in MiXCR, one entry per CDR3 protein. The sample holds about 300,000 distinct CDR3 sequences, approximately 18% seen once. The specimen sequenced was blood. The receptors stem from a man aged 45-65 years with Graves' ophthalmopathy.

This clonotype was counted a few times. The chain links TRBV12-3 or TRBV12-4 to TRBJ2-3; 7 bases line up with TRBD2. V shed 3 bases and J 5 bases; nucleotides not matched to a gene: 8. This CDR3 contains 15 residues. CDR3 DNA: TGTGCCAGCAGTTTGCCCGGGGGGTATGTAGATACGCAGTATTTT. Translating it yields CASSLPGGYVDTQYF.

Worth noting for this clonotype: This may come from a read error, since a much larger clone is one base off. The chain has TRBV18 and TRBJ2-1; D unclear. Germline-derived CDR1 and CDR2 are KGHSH and LQKENI. There are 12 residues in the CDR3. CDR3 in amino acids: CAGSPLTDEQFF. The CDR3 DNA reads TGTGCCGGCTCACCACTGACGGATGAGCAGTTCTTC.

This clonotype was recorded at least ten times. The V gene is TRBV5-1, the J gene TRBJ1-2, with D unclear. In germline, CDR1 is SGHRS, CDR2 YFSETQ. Trimming stripped 0 bases from V and 4 bases from J, with 16 bases between. This CDR3 is built from 16 residues. CDR3: CASSLVGMDRSYGYTF. CDR3 in DNA: TGCGCCAGCAGCTTGGTAGGCATGGACCGCAGCTATGGCTACACCTTC.

This clonotype was found a few times. The J gene is TRBJ1-1, the V gene TRBV9; 7 bases fit TRBD1. J lost 1 base, V lost 2 bases, and 2 bases had no gene match. This CDR3 contains 14 residues. Germline V CDR1 and CDR2: SGDLS, YYNGEE. The CDR3 is CASSVTGSNTEAFF. The CDR3 DNA reads as TGTGCCAGCAGCGTGACAGGGTCGAACACTGAAGCTTTCTTT.

This clonotype has at least ten counts. The chain employs TRBV5-1 and TRBJ1-1; possibly TRBD1 for D (6 bases). With 0 bases removed from V and 7 bases from J, the gap between germline ends came to 13 bases. Germline values: CDR1 SGHRS, CDR2 YFSETQ. The CDR3 runs 14 residues. The CDR3 nucleotides are TGCGCCAGCAGCTTGGGAGGGACATCGGGTGAAGCTTTCTTT. This sequence encodes CASSLGGTSGEAFF.

Details on this clonotype: This may arise from a read error, as a much more abundant clone is one base away. CDR3: CASSPGPSGATDTQYF. In DNA, the CDR3 is TGTGCCAGCAGCCCGGGTCCTAGCGGGGCCACAGATACGCAGTATTTT. V and J are TRBV3-1 and TRBJ2-3; TRBD2 aligns across 9 bases. V lost 4 bases, J lost 2 bases, and 7 bases stayed unmatched. Germline V CDR1 and CDR2: LGHDT, YNNKEL (reference sequence). The CDR3 consists of 16 residues.

The chain has TRBV2 and TRBJ2-1; D ambiguous. Trimming removed 5 bases at V and 6 bases at J, with 11 bases between. The CDR3 consists of 13 residues. CDR1 and CDR2 (germline): SNHLY, FYNNEI. CDR3 residues: CASSLAMANEQFF. In nucleotides, the CDR3 is TGTGCCAGCAGTCTCGCCATGGCCAATGAGCAGTTCTTC.

Concerning this clonotype: One junction end disagrees with the germline gene, perhaps due to a read error. The chain employs TRBV6-2 or TRBV6-3 and TRBJ2-7; 7 nucleotides match TRBD1. The length of the CDR3 is 14 residues. CDR1 and CDR2 (germline): MNHEY, SVGEGT. The CDR3 nucleotides read TGTGCCAGCAGTACCACAGGGGCCATCTACGAGCAGCACTTC. Protein: CASSTTGAIYEQHF.

The genes are TRBV28 and TRBJ2-1; D ambiguous. CDR1 is MDHEN and CDR2 is SYDVKM in the germline V gene. Trimming pared 4 bases from V and 7 bases from J, leaving 17 bases between. This CDR3 contains 15 residues. CDR3 protein: CASSSLLVPGNEQFF. CDR3 DNA sequence: TGTGCCAGCAGTTCTCTCCTCGTCCCTGGGAATGAGCAGTTCTTC.

This clonotype occurred a few times. The V call is TRBV4-1, the J call TRBJ1-6, with unresolved D. The CDR3 is made up of 16 amino acids. V gave up 0 bases and J gave up 9 bases, with 15 bases separating them. Germline V gene sequence: CDR1 MGHRA, CDR2 YSYEKL. The CDR3 DNA reads as TGCGCCAGCAGCCAAGATGAGGTCCTCCGGATTTCACCCCTCCACTTT. Its translation: CASSQDEVLRISPLHF.

This clonotype was seen a handful of times. The chain recombines TRBV7-2 with TRBJ1-1; maybe TRBD1 (5 bases). The V end was cut by 4 bases, the J end by 6 bases, with 21 bases between. The CDR3 consists of 16 residues. Per the germline V gene, CDR1 is SGHTA and CDR2 is FQGNSA. Here the CDR3 DNA reads TGTGCCAGCAGCTCCAGGTCCCAGGGCCGGGGGGCTGAAGCTTTCTTT. The encoded protein is CASSSRSQGRGAEAFF.

This clonotype was observed many times. The J gene is TRBJ2-7, the V gene TRBV30; TRBD2 aligns across 11 bases. Trimming cost V 3 bases and J 2 bases; bases outside gene matches: 0. This CDR3 spans 13 amino acids. In germline, CDR1 is GTSNPN, CDR2 SVGIG (reference sequence). CDR3 sequence (DNA): TGTGCCTGGAGACTAGCGGGAGCCTACGAGCAGTACTTC. It codes for CAWRLAGAYEQYF.

This clonotype came up many times. The V and J genes are TRBV28 and TRBJ2-5; TRBD1 agrees at 7 bases. The CDR3 is made up of 12 amino acids. Germline V lookup: CDR1 MDHEN, CDR2 SYDVKM. The V gene end was trimmed by 8 bases and the J gene end by 3 bases; junction bases not matched to a gene: 3. The CDR3 coding sequence is TGTGCCAGCGGGACAGTTAAAGAGACCCAGTACTTC. This sequence encodes CASGTVKETQYF.

The gene calls are TRBV6-1 and TRBJ1-2; D perhaps matches TRBD1 (6 bases). Germline loops: CDR1 MNHNS, CDR2 SASEGT. The V end was cut by 5 bases, the J end by 0 bases, with 13 bases between. The CDR3 extends over 15 amino acids. CDR3 sequence: CASSNLRQANYGYTF. CDR3 nucleotides: TGTGCCAGCAGTAACCTTCGACAGGCTAACTATGGCTACACCTTC.

This clonotype was seen many times. V gene TRBV14 combines with J gene TRBJ1-1; D uncertain. This CDR3 is built from 14 residues. Germline V gene data show CDR1 as SGHDN and CDR2 as FVKESK. Trimming cost V 2 bases and J 8 bases, with 15 bases left between them. The CDR3 DNA reads as TGTGCCAGCAGCCAATTCGGTTTAATGGCAGAAGCTTTCTTT. Protein product: CASSQFGLMAEAFF.